This paragraph covers one TCR beta chain sequence. Its antigen is currently unknown. Profiled with immunoSEQ multiplex PCR; TCRdb holds only in-frame clones, not every one. The repertoire holds 95,000 or so clones, with 87% as singletons. The time point: pretreatment peripheral blood. V dropped 1 base and J dropped 8; count of bases not matched to a gene: 7. In germline, CDR1 is LGHNT, CDR2 FRNRAP. The CDR3 length is 16 residues. This sample is part of a study of PD-L1 blockade in urothelial cancer. Overall study: Males with bladder-origin urothelial cancer made up about 90% of the roughly 29 patients. Analyzed time points were 3 weeks (second dose) and 6 weeks after therapy began. There were a median of approximately 150,000 T cells in blood samples.

The study's findings and limits: Better survival was forecast by a pretreatment blood TCR clonality below the median.

The source was PBMCs, collected around atezolizumab (anti-PD-L1) treatment. The chain carries TRBV12-5 and TRBJ1-6; 8 bases are shared with TRBD1. This receptor was obtained from a man aged 55-75 years with urothelial cancer. CDR3 DNA: TGTGCTAGTGGTTTGGGAATAGGACAGGGAGATTCACCCCTCCACTTT. As protein: CASGLGIGQGDSPLHF.